What follows is one T cell receptor (beta chain) and its context. Its antigen remains unknown. This CDR3 contains 16 residues. V was pared by 2 bases and J by 8 bases, with 18 bases between. Germline V gene sequence: CDR1 SGHAT, CDR2 FQNNGV. The data derive from a study of T cell repertoires in cytomegalovirus infection. Study context: Evidence of both CMV infection and a matching HLA type came from public TCR beta signatures. Study-level results: In two of eight donors, the top clonotype was HLA-C-restricted CMV-specific. Identification of carriers of CMV plus the relevant HLA was achieved through cumulative public TCR beta family frequency.

TCRdb re-called the reads with MiXCR, one entry per CDR3 protein. The table records more than 150,000 distinct CDR3 sequences, approximately 20% of them present only once. Specimen: PBMCs. The V call is TRBV11-2, the J call TRBJ1-4; no definite D call. The sequence came from a human donor in good health (CMV status not recorded). Some clones in this sample may be carry-over from other donors' samples. Here the CDR3 reads CASSLNTGRRIEKLFF. As DNA, the CDR3 is TGTGCCAGCAGCTTAAATACGGGTCGCAGGATCGAAAAACTGTTTTTT.